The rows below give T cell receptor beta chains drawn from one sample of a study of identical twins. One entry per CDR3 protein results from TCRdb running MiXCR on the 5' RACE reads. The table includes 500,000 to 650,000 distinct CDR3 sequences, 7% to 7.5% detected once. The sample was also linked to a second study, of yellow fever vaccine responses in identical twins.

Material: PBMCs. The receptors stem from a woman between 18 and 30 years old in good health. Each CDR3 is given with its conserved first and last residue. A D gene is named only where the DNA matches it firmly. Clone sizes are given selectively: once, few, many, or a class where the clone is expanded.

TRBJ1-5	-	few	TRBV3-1	CASSQTGRGNQPQHF	TGTGCCAGCAGCCAGACCGGGAGGGGCAATCAGCCCCAGCATTTT
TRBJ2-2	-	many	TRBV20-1	CSATPSGGVTGELFF	TGCAGTGCTACGCCCTCGGGGGGCGTCACCGGGGAGCTGTTTTTT
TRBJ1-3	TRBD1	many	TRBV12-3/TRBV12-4	CASSLGRTGVTSGNTIYF	TGTGCCAGCAGTTTAGGTAGGACAGGGGTAACAAGTGGAAACACCATATATTTT
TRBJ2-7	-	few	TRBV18	CASSPGTLYEQYF	TGTGCCAGCTCACCGGGGACCCTCTACGAGCAGTACTTC
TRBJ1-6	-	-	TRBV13	CASSLGSYNSPLHF	TGTGCCAGCTCCTTAGGCTCCTATAATTCACCCCTCCACTTT
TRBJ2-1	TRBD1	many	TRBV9	CASSAHPTGTYNEQFF	TGTGCCAGCAGCGCCCACCCGACAGGGACCTACAATGAGCAGTTCTTC
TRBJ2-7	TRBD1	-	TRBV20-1	CSARSGQGYVYEQYF	TGCAGTGCTAGATCGGGACAGGGATACGTCTACGAGCAGTACTTC
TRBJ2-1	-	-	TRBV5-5	CASSLAPRVSNNEQFF	TGTGCCAGCAGCTTGGCCCCGCGGGTCTCAAACAATGAGCAGTTCTTC
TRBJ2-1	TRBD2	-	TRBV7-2	CASSLRGAGDTNEQFF	TGTGCCAGCAGCCTCCGGGGAGCGGGAGATACCAATGAGCAGTTCTTC
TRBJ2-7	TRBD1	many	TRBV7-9	CASRYPGQGYEQYF	TGTGCCAGCAGGTATCCGGGACAGGGGTACGAGCAGTACTTC
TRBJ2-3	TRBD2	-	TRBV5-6	CASRSIAGGVTDTQYF	TGTGCCAGCAGATCTATAGCGGGGGGAGTCACAGATACGCAGTATTTT
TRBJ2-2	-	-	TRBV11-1	CASSFLSPRPVLDAGELFF	TGTGCCAGCAGCTTTTTGTCCCCCCGACCTGTCCTGGACGCCGGGGAGCTGTTTTTT
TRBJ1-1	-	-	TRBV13	CASSPAIPEAFF	TGTGCCAGCAGCCCCGCCATTCCTGAAGCTTTCTTT
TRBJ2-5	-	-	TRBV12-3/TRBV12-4	CASSLAPWTVKETQYF	TGTGCCAGCAGTTTAGCGCCCTGGACAGTGAAAGAGACCCAGTACTTC
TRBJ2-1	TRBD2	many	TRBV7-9	CASSDPFERGLYNEQFF	TGTGCCAGCAGCGACCCTTTCGAGCGGGGGCTCTACAATGAGCAGTTCTTC
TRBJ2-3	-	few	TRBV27	CASRSRQSTDTQYF	TGTGCCAGCCGCTCACGACAGAGCACAGATACGCAGTATTTT
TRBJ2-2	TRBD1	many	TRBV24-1	CATSDLGTGGTGELFF	TGTGCCACCAGTGATTTGGGGACAGGGGGCACCGGGGAGCTGTTTTTT
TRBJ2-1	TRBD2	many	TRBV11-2	CASSFTSGGANEQFF	TGTGCCAGCAGCTTTACTAGCGGGGGGGCCAATGAGCAGTTCTTC
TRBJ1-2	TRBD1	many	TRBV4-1	CASSHPDREFPNYGYTF	TGCGCCAGCAGCCATCCCGACAGGGAGTTCCCTAACTATGGCTACACCTTC
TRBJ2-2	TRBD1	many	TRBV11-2	CASSLGQGVAGELFF	TGTGCCAGCAGCTTAGGTCAGGGGGTCGCCGGGGAGCTGTTTTTT
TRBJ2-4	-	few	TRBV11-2	CASSLQLAKNIQYF	TGTGCCAGCAGCTTGCAGTTAGCCAAAAACATTCAGTACTTC
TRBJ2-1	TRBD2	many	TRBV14	CASNLAGGGNEQFF	TGTGCCAGCAACCTAGCGGGAGGAGGAAATGAGCAGTTCTTC
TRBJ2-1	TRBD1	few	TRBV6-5	CASSWETGGYNEQFF	TGTGCCAGCAGTTGGGAGACAGGGGGCTACAATGAGCAGTTCTTC
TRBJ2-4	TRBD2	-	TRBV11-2	CASSLVPQAGENIQYF	TGTGCCAGCAGCTTAGTCCCTCAAGCGGGAGAAAACATTCAGTACTTC
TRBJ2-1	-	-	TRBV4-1	CASSQVPRGSSYNEQFF	TGCGCCAGCAGCCAAGTCCCGCGGGGTAGCTCCTACAATGAGCAGTTCTTC
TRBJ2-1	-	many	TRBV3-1	CASTQSGSYNEQFF	TGTGCCAGCACCCAAAGCGGCTCCTACAATGAGCAGTTCTTC